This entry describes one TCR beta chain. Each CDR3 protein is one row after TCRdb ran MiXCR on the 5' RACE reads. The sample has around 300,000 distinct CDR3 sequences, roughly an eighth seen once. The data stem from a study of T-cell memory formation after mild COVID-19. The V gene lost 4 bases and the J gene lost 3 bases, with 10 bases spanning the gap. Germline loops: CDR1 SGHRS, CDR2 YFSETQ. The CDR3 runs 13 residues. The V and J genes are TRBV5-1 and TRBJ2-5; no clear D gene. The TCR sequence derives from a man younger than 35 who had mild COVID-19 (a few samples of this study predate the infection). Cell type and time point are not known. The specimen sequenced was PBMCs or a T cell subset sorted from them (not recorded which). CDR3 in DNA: TGCGCCAGCAGCATAGGGAAGAAAGAGACCCAGTACTTC. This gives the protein CASSIGKKETQYF.